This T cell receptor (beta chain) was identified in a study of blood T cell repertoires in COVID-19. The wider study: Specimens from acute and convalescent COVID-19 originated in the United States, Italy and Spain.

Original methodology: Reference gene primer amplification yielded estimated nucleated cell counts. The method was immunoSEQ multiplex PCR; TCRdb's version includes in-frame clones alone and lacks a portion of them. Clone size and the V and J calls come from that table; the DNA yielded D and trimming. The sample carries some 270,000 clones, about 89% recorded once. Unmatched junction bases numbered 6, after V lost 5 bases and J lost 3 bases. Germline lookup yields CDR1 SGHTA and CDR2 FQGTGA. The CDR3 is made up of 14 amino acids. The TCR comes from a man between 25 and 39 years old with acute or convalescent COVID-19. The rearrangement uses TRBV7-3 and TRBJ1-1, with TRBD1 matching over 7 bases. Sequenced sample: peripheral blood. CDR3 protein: CASSPTGVDTEAFF. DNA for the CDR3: TGTGCCAGCAGCCCTACAGGGGTGGACACTGAAGCTTTCTTT.